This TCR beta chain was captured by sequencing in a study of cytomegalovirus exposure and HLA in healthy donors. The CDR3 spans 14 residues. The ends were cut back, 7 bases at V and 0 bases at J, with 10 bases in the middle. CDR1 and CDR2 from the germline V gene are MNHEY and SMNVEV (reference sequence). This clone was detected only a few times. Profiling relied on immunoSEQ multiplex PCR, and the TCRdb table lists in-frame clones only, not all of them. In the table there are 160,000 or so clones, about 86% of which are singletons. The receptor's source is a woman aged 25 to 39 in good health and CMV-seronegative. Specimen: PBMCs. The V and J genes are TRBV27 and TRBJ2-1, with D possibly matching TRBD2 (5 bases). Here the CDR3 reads CASTVGSSYNEQFF. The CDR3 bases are TGTGCCAGCACCGTTGGGAGCTCCTACAATGAGCAGTTCTTC.